This passage covers 24 T cell receptor beta chains from one sample sequenced in a study of blood T cell repertoires in COVID-19. Sequencing was performed with immunoSEQ multiplex PCR; in TCRdb, only in-frame clones are kept and a portion is missing. The table includes 48,000 or so clones, around 84% detected once. The specimen was peripheral blood. All receptors derive from a woman of 80 years or more with COVID-19, enrolled during active disease.

The chain uses TRBV9 and TRBJ1-4; tentative D call: TRBD1 (5 bases). With 3 bases removed from V and 3 bases from J, the gap between germline ends came to 12 bases. CDR3 length: 15 amino acids. The germline V gene has CDR1 SGDLS and CDR2 YYNGEE. The CDR3 sequence: CASSASPGANEKLFF. CDR3 in DNA: TGTGCCAGCAGCGCCTCCCCGGGGGCTAATGAAAAACTGTTTTTT.

The chain combines TRBV6-2 or TRBV6-3 with TRBJ2-7; TRBD2 aligns across 13 bases. Germline CDR1 reads MNHEY; CDR2 reads SVGEGT. The CDR3 contains 18 residues. The V segment lost 0 bases and the J segment 7 bases; nucleotides outside the gene matches: 12. CDR3 loop: CASSYSFPGTSGTGEQYF. The DNA for the CDR3 is TGTGCCAGCAGTTACTCCTTCCCTGGGACTAGCGGGACGGGGGAGCAGTACTTC.

The gene calls are TRBV18 and TRBJ1-1, with D possibly being TRBD1 (5 bases). The CDR3 totals 14 residues. V was shortened by 3 bases and J by 5 bases, with 13 bases between the two germline ends. From germline, CDR1 is KGHSH and CDR2 LQKENI. For the CDR3, the DNA is TGTGCCAGCTCACCGGGCAGGGTGGGGACTGAAGCTTTCTTT. Translated, it gives CASSPGRVGTEAFF.

The rearrangement uses TRBV2 and TRBJ2-3, with D possibly matching TRBD1 (5 bases). V lost 8 bases and J lost 1, with 10 bases in between. CDR1 is SNHLY and CDR2 is FYNNEI in the germline V gene. This CDR3 contains 13 residues. CDR3 coding DNA: TGTGCCAGCTTCTTAGGGGGCACAGATACGCAGTATTTT. Protein product: CASFLGGTDTQYF.

This clone showed up just a few times. The rearrangement joins TRBV5-1 to TRBJ2-7; tentatively, D is TRBD2 (6 bases). The V end was cut by 0 bases, the J end by 1 base, with 8 bases between. CDR1 and CDR2 (germline): SGHRS, YFSETQ. The CDR3 consists of 14 residues. Here the CDR3 reads CASSLGRDSYEQYF. CDR3 DNA: TGCGCCAGCAGCTTGGGGCGGGATTCCTACGAGCAGTACTTC.

This rearrangement joins TRBV5-1 to TRBJ2-7, with TRBD1 matching 7 bases. The CDR3 sequence is 14 residues long. Germline V gene lookup returns CDR1 SGHRS and CDR2 YFSETQ. V was clipped by 4 bases and J by 3 bases; unmatched bases: 7. CDR3 DNA sequence: TGCGCCAGCAGCCCCACGACAGGGCGCTACGAGCAGTACTTC. Translating gives CASSPTTGRYEQYF.

This chain uses TRBV25-1 with TRBJ2-3; the D gene is possibly TRBD2 (6 bases). Between the trimmed V and J ends, which lost 6 bases and 2 bases, there was a span of 21 bases. CDR3 length: 17 amino acids. From germline, CDR1 is MGHDK and CDR2 SYGVNS. The chain's CDR3 is CASRGRYSETFTDTQYF. In DNA form, the CDR3 reads TGTGCCAGCAGGGGGAGGTACTCTGAGACTTTCACAGATACGCAGTATTTT. Variable domain in full (rest from reference TRBV25-1 and TRBJ2-3): EADIYQTPRYLVIGTGKKITLECSQTMGHDKMYWYQQDPGMELHLIHYSYGVNSTEKGDLSSESTVSRIRTEHFPLTLESARPSHTSQYLCASRGRYSETFTDTQYFGPGTRLTVL.

The V and J genes are TRBV11-2 and TRBJ1-2; D gene unclear. The CDR3 has 12 amino acids. Germline CDR1 and CDR2: SGHAT and FQNNGV. Deletions cut 5 bases from V and 7 bases from J, with 11 bases between. Here the CDR3 DNA reads TGTGCCAGCAGCCCGAACACCCGTGGCTACACCTTC. Translation gives CASSPNTRGYTF.

This chain joins TRBV10-1 and TRBJ1-2; the D is unclear. CDR1 WNHNN and CDR2 SYGVQD come from the germline V gene (reference sequence). Deletions cut 7 bases from V and 8 bases from J, with 5 bases between. The CDR3 loop spans 9 amino acids. The CDR3 region is CASKAGYTF. CDR3 DNA sequence: TGCGCCAGCAAAGCGGGCTACACCTTC.

V usage is TRBV18 and J usage is TRBJ1-1; 7 bases align to TRBD1. Trimming took 3 bases from V and 5 from J; bases not matched to a gene: 9. Germline V gene data show CDR1 as KGHSH and CDR2 as LQKENI. The CDR3 runs to 15 residues. CDR3 bases: TGTGCCAGCTCACCCGAGACAGGGAAAGTAACTGAAGCTTTCTTT. This encodes CASSPETGKVTEAFF. Supplemented by reference TRBV18 and TRBJ1-1, the full variable domain reads NAGVMQNPRHLVRRRGQEARLRCSPMKGHSHVYWYRQLPEEGLKFMVYLQKENIIDESGMPKERFSAEFPKEGPSILRIQQVVRGDSAAYFCASSPETGKVTEAFFGQGTRLTVV.

The sample holds a few counts of this clone. The chain links TRBV24-1 to TRBJ1-2; TRBD1 agrees at 7 bases. Germline loops: CDR1 KGHDR, CDR2 SFDVKD. V was pared by 3 bases and J by 7 bases, with 10 bases of the junction left unmatched. The CDR3 is 15 residues long. CDR3 sequence: CATSDTGTAQFGYTF. CDR3 nucleotide sequence: TGTGCCACCAGTGATACCGGGACAGCGCAATTTGGCTACACCTTC.

The J gene is TRBJ1-1, the V gene TRBV28; TRBD1 is a possible D gene (5 bases). The V and J ends lost 6 bases and 6 bases respectively, with 20 bases between them. Germline values: CDR1 MDHEN, CDR2 SYDVKM. This CDR3 contains 15 residues. The CDR3 DNA reads TGTGCCAGCAGCCACCGCCAGGGCAGTTTAGCTGAAGCTTTCTTT. It encodes CASSHRQGSLAEAFF.

The V call is TRBV7-6, the J call TRBJ2-1; D may be TRBD1 (7 bases). This CDR3 has 16 amino acids. Deletions cut 5 bases from V and 7 bases from J, with 21 bases between. CDR1 and CDR2 (germline): SGHVS, FNYEAQ. DNA for the CDR3: TGTGCCAGCAGCCCCAGGAGGGGGCATCTTGGTAATGAGCAGTTCTTC. It encodes CASSPRRGHLGNEQFF.

The rearrangement joins TRBV20-1 to TRBJ2-7; possibly TRBD2 for D (6 bases). The germline CDR1 and CDR2 sequences are DFQATT and SNEGSKA (reference sequence). V shed 3 bases and J shed 2 bases, with 14 bases lying between them. This CDR3 spans 14 amino acids. CDR3 in DNA: TGCAGTGCTAGTCGGGGCGGGATCCCCTACGAGCAGTACTTC. This translates into CSASRGGIPYEQYF.

The chain uses TRBV7-2 and TRBJ2-7; a possible D gene is TRBD2 (5 bases). The CDR3 is made up of 13 amino acids. V lost 3 bases to trimming and J lost 5 bases, with 11 bases between them. Germline lookup yields CDR1 SGHTA and CDR2 FQGNSA. The DNA of the CDR3 is TGTGCCAGCAGCTTTCGGGATTTAAACGAGCAGTACTTC. Translation: CASSFRDLNEQYF.

This chain uses TRBV18 with TRBJ2-5; D gene ambiguous. The CDR3 sequence is 13 residues long. Deletions cut 3 bases from V and 5 bases from J, with 10 bases between. The V gene's germline CDR1 is KGHSH and CDR2 LQKENI. The CDR3 spells CASSPPRSETQYF. The CDR3 DNA reads TGTGCCAGCTCACCCCCGAGGTCGGAGACCCAGTACTTC. Looking up the rest from reference TRBV18 and TRBJ2-5 gives the full variable domain: NAGVMQNPRHLVRRRGQEARLRCSPMKGHSHVYWYRQLPEEGLKFMVYLQKENIIDESGMPKERFSAEFPKEGPSILRIQQVVRGDSAAYFCASSPPRSETQYFGPGTRLLVL.

This chain uses TRBV7-2 with TRBJ1-5; D gene unclear. V lost 1 base to trimming and J lost 5 bases, with 12 bases between them. CDR3 length: 15 residues. CDR1 is SGHTA and CDR2 is FQGNSA in the germline V gene. The CDR3 bases are TGTGCCAGCAGCTTAGTCCCGGGGTCGGATCAGCCCCAGCATTTT. This sequence encodes CASSLVPGSDQPQHF.

This sequence joins TRBV28 and TRBJ1-2; TRBD1 agrees at 7 bases. This CDR3 has 18 amino acids. Germline trimming cut 1 base from V and 5 bases from J; bases unmatched to any gene: 16. Germline V gene lookup returns CDR1 MDHEN and CDR2 SYDVKM. CDR3 bases: TGTGCCAGCAGTTTATATGGGGTTGGGAGACAGGGCGCATATGGCTACACCTTC. Encoded protein: CASSLYGVGRQGAYGYTF.

V and J are TRBV7-9 and TRBJ1-2, with TRBD1 matching over 10 bases. CDR3 size: 12 residues. Germline-derived CDR1 and CDR2 are SEHNR and FQNEAQ (reference sequence). Here the CDR3 reads CSWGQGNYGYTF. CDR3 bases: TGTAGTTGGGGACAGGGGAACTATGGCTACACCTTC.

The V and J genes are TRBV3-1 (or the pseudogene TRBV3-2) and TRBJ2-5; D possibly corresponds to TRBD1 (5 bases). CDR3 length: 17 residues. Between the trimmed V and J ends, which lost 0 bases and 3 bases, there was a span of 17 bases. From germline, CDR1 is LGHDT and CDR2 YNNKEL (reference sequence). In nucleotides, the CDR3 is TGTGCCAGCAGCCAAGAAGGCAGCTCTAGGGGTAAAGAGACCCAGTACTTC. Residues: CASSQEGSSRGKETQYF.

This chain uses TRBV5-1 with TRBJ1-5; weak D call: TRBD1 (5 bases). The V end was cut by 4 bases, the J end by 3 bases, with 11 bases between. Germline assignment: CDR1 SGHRS and CDR2 YFSETQ. The length of the CDR3 is 14 residues. This chain's CDR3 is CASSPGGYNQPQHF. CDR3 bases: TGCGCCAGCAGCCCGGGGGGTTACAATCAGCCCCAGCATTTT.

The rearrangement uses TRBV5-5 and TRBJ1-2; 12 bases align to TRBD1. The CDR3 covers 14 residues. The germline CDR1 and CDR2 sequences are SGHKS and YYEKEE (reference sequence). The J segment lost 6 bases and the V segment lost 2 bases, leaving 2 bases of the junction unmatched. In DNA, the CDR3 is TGTGCCAGCAGCTTATGGGACAGGGGGCATGGCTACACCTTC. It is translated as CASSLWDRGHGYTF.

The table lists this clone with a few counts. V is TRBV20-1 and J is TRBJ1-5, with TRBD1 identical over 7 bases. With V trimmed by 5 bases and J by 12 bases, 7 bases remained unmatched. Germline CDR1 and CDR2: DFQATT and SNEGSKA (reference sequence). CDR3 length: 11 residues. The CDR3 protein is CSASRTGGQHF. The CDR3 region has the DNA TGCAGTGCTTCGCGGACAGGTGGCCAGCATTTT.

The table lists this clone with a count of one. The chain uses TRBV6-5 and TRBJ1-2; 7 bases are shared with TRBD1. Germline assignment: CDR1 MNHEY and CDR2 SVGAGI. The length of the CDR3 is 16 residues. V lost 4 bases and J lost 2; bases outside the gene matches: 10. The CDR3 DNA is TGTGCCAGCAGTTGGGACAGCCAGCCTCCGAACTATGGCTACACCTTC. Its translation is CASSWDSQPPNYGYTF.